This TCR beta chain was documented in a study of blood T cell repertoires in COVID-19. Overall study: Samples came from the United States, Italy and Spain, spanning acute and convalescent COVID-19. T cells, B-cell-depleted T cells, or PBMCs provided the cDNA or gDNA that served as material.

Authors' data handling: Counts of nucleated cells, estimated from reference gene primer amplification, were obtained. TCRdb's copy holds only in-frame clones and misses some; the assay was immunoSEQ multiplex PCR. V, J and clone size are those of that table, while D and trimming were read from the DNA. The sample shows approximately 62,000 clones, approximately 80% of them seen only once. CDR3 size: 13 residues. V lost 7 bases and J 5 bases, leaving 12 bases between the germline ends. The clonotype originates from an elderly man with acute or convalescent COVID-19. This chain links TRBV12-3 or TRBV12-4 with TRBJ2-1; weak D call: TRBD1 (6 bases). The sequencing sample was made of peripheral blood. The CDR3 sequence is CASTLGQNNEQFF. Here the CDR3 DNA reads TGTGCCAGCACCCTAGGACAGAACAATGAGCAGTTCTTC.